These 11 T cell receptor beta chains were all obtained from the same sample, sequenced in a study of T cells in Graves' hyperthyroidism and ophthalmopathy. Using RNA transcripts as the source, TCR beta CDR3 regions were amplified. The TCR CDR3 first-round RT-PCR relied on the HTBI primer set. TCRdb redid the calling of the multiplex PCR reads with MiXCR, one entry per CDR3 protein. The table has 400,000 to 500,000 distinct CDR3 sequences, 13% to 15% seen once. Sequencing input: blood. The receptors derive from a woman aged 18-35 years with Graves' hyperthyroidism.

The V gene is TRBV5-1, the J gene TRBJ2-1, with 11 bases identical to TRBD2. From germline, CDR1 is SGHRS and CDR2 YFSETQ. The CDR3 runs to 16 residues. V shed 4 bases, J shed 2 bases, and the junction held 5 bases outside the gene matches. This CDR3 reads CASSAISGRAYNEQFF. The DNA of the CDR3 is TGCGCCAGCAGCGCAATTAGCGGGAGGGCCTACAATGAGCAGTTCTTC.

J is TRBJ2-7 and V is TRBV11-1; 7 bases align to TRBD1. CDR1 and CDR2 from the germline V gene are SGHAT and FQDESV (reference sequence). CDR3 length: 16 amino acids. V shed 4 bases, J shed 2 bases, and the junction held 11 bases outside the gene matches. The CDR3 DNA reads TGTGCCAGCAGCTCGACTACAGGGGCCACCGCCTACGAGCAGTACGTC. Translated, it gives CASSSTTGATAYEQYV.

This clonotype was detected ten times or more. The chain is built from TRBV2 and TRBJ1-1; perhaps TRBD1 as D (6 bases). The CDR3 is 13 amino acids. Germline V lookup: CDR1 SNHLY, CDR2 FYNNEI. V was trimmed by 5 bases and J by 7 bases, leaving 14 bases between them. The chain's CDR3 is CASSKTDSYEAFF. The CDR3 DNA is TGTGCCAGCAGTAAAACGGACAGCTATGAAGCTTTCTTT.

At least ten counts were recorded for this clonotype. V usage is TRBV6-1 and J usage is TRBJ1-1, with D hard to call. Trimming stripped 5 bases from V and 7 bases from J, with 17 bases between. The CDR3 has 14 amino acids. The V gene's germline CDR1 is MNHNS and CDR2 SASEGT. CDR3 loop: CASSLNRAPGEAFF. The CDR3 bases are TGTGCCAGCAGTCTTAACCGGGCCCCCGGTGAAGCTTTCTTT.

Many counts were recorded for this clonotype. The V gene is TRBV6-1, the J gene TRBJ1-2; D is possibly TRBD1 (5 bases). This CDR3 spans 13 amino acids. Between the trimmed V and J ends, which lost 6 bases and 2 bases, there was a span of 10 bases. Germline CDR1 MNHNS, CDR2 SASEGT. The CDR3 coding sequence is TGTGCCAGCAGCAGGGCGTCGAACTATGGCTACACCTTC. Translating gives CASSRASNYGYTF.

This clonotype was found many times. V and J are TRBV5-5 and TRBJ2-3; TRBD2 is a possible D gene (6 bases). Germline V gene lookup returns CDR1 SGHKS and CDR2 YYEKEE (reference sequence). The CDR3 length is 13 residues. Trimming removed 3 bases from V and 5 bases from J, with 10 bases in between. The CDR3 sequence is CASSSRGGDTQYF. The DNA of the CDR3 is TGTGCCAGCAGCTCGAGGGGAGGAGATACGCAGTATTTT.

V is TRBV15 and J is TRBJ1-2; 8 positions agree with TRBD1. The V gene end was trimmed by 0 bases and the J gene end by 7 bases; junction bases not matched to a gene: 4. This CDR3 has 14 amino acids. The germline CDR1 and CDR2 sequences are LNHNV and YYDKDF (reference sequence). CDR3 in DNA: TGTGCCACCAGCAGAGATATACAGGGGGGTGGCTACACCTTC. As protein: CATSRDIQGGGYTF.

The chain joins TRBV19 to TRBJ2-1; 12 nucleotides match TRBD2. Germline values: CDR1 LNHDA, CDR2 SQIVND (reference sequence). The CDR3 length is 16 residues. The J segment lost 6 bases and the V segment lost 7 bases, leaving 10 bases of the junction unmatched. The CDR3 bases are TGTGCCAGTACCCCGACTAGCGGGAGTTGGGGCAATGAGCAGTTCTTC. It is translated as CASTPTSGSWGNEQFF.

The CDR3 reads CASSHPKREGLYNEQFF. The CDR3 nucleotides are TGCGCCAGCAGCCACCCCAAGCGGGAGGGCCTCTACAATGAGCAGTTCTTC. The chain is built from TRBV4-1 and TRBJ2-1; 10 nucleotides match TRBD2. The CDR3 is 17 amino acids. The trim removed 3 bases at V and 3 bases at J, leaving 8 bases unmatched. Germline loops: CDR1 MGHRA, CDR2 YSYEKL.

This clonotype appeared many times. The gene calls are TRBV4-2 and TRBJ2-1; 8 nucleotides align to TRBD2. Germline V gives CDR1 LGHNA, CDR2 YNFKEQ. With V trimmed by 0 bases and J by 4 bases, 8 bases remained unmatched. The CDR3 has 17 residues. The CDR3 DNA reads TGTGCCAGCAGCCAAGAGCCCCGAACTAGCGGTTACAATGAGCAGTTCTTC. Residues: CASSQEPRTSGYNEQFF.

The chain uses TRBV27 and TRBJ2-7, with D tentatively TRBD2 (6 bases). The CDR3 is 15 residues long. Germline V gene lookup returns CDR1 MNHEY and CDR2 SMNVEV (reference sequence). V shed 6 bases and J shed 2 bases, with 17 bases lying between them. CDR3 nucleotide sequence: TGTGCCAGCAGCTTCGGGGCAGGGAGGACCTACGAGCAGTACTTC. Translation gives CASSFGAGRTYEQYF.